Shown below are 18 T cell receptor beta chains from a single sample sequenced in a study of T cell repertoires in cytomegalovirus infection. TCRdb itself ran the reads through MiXCR, one entry per CDR3 protein. The sample includes approximately 500,000 distinct CDR3 sequences, more than 15% of them seen just once. The sample consisted of CD8+ T cells from PBMCs. The source of these receptors is a human donor in good health (CMV status not recorded). Some clones in this sample may be carry-over from other donors' samples.

In its sample, this clonotype was seen many times. The chain uses TRBV6-5 and TRBJ2-3; perhaps TRBD2 as D (5 bases). This CDR3 has 15 amino acids. Germline values: CDR1 MNHEY, CDR2 SVGAGI. V was trimmed by 2 bases and J by 3 bases, leaving 12 bases between them. The CDR3 region has the DNA TGTGCCAGCAGTTACCTCCTAGCTCCGACAGATACGCAGTATTTT. It encodes CASSYLLAPTDTQYF.

This clonotype was found many times. V gene TRBV6-5 combines with J gene TRBJ1-1, with D possibly matching TRBD1 (6 bases). CDR1 is MNHEY, CDR2 SVGAGI, per germline. V lost 4 bases, J lost 0 bases, and 9 bases lay in between. CDR3 size: 14 residues. CDR3 protein: CASSFGQLNTEAFF. In nucleotides, the CDR3 is TGTGCCAGCAGTTTTGGACAGTTGAACACTGAAGCTTTCTTT.

This clonotype appeared a few times. V usage is TRBV30 and J usage is TRBJ2-3; D is unresolved. CDR3 length equals 12 residues. Per the germline V gene, CDR1 is GTSNPN and CDR2 is SVGIG (reference sequence). Trimming pared 0 bases from V and 6 bases from J, leaving 7 bases between. The CDR3 spells CAWSVRWDTQYF. CDR3 in DNA: TGTGCCTGGAGTGTAAGATGGGATACGCAGTATTTT. Full variable domain (rest looked up from reference TRBV30 and TRBJ2-3): SQTIHQWPATLVQPVGSPLSLECTVEGTSNPNLYWYRQAAGRGLQLLFYSVGIGQISSEVPQNLSASRPQDRQFILSSKKLLLSDSGFYLCAWSVRWDTQYFGPGTRLTVL.

This clonotype has at least ten counts. J is TRBJ1-5 and V is TRBV7-6; 7 bases are shared with TRBD1. J gave up 5 bases and V 1 base, and 2 bases lay outside the gene matches. Per germline, CDR1 SGHVS and CDR2 FNYEAQ. This CDR3 is built from 14 residues. DNA of the CDR3: TGTGCCAGCAGCTTAGGAGGACAGGATCAGCCCCAGCATTTT. It specifies CASSLGGQDQPQHF.

This clonotype occurred many times. This chain uses TRBV7-2 with TRBJ1-2; no definite D call. The germline CDR1 and CDR2 sequences are SGHTA and FQGNSA. V was shortened by 5 bases and J by 7 bases, with 11 bases between the two germline ends. The CDR3 totals 12 residues. The CDR3 sequence: CASSPRTSGYTF. The CDR3 nucleotides are TGTGCCAGCAGCCCACGGACCTCTGGCTACACCTTC. Together with reference TRBV7-2 and TRBJ1-2, the CDR3 gives the full variable domain: GAGVSQSPSNKVTEKGKDVELRCDPISGHTALYWYRQSLGQGLEFLIYFQGNSAPDKSGLPSDRFSAERTGGSVSTLTIQRTQQEDSAVYLCASSPRTSGYTFGSGTRLTVV.

The V gene is TRBV9, the J gene TRBJ1-1; 7 nucleotides agree with TRBD1. This CDR3 is 14 amino acids long. V was clipped by 4 bases and J by 2 bases; unmatched bases: 5. From germline, CDR1 is SGDLS and CDR2 YYNGEE. CDR3 sequence (DNA): TGTGCCAGCAGCTGGGGACAGACTAACACTGAAGCTTTCTTT. Protein: CASSWGQTNTEAFF.

This clonotype has more than one count but fewer than ten. As DNA, the CDR3 is TGTGCCAGCAGCGCCGCGTTCGCAGCGGAACCGAACACCGGGGAGCTGTTTTTT. Translating gives CASSAAFAAEPNTGELFF. V is TRBV7-9 and J is TRBJ2-2, with D maybe TRBD2 (5 bases). Deletions cut 5 bases from V and 0 bases from J, with 19 bases between. From germline, CDR1 is SEHNR and CDR2 FQNEAQ (reference sequence). The CDR3 extends over 18 amino acids. Based on the CDR3 plus reference TRBV7-9 and TRBJ2-2, the full variable domain is DTGVSQNPRHKITKRGQNVTFRCDPISEHNRLYWYRQTLGQGPEFLTYFQNEAQLEKSRLLSDRFSAERPKGSFSTLEIQRTEQGDSAMYLCASSAAFAAEPNTGELFFGEGSRLTVL.

To note about this clonotype: A much bigger clone sits one base away, suggesting this may be a read error. The CDR3 carries no conserved terminal phenylalanine or tryptophan, so it likely arises from a read error. The rearrangement uses TRBV7-6 and TRBJ2-6; possible D gene TRBD2, 5 bases. The germline CDR1 and CDR2 sequences are SGHVS and FNYEAQ. Trimming took 3 bases from V and 0 from J, leaving 18 bases between them. The CDR3 spans 19 residues. CDR3 coding DNA: TGTGCCAGCAGCTTTCCTCGCGGGCCCACCCCCTCTGGGGCCAACGTCCTGACTTTG. Translated, it gives CASSFPRGPTPSGANVLTL.

The chain couples TRBV12-3 or TRBV12-4 to TRBJ2-5; 8 bases map to TRBD2. With 1 base clipped from V and 2 bases from J, the junction kept 3 bases outside the gene matches. The CDR3 consists of 15 residues. The CDR3 bases are TGTGCCAGCAGTTTAGGCGGGAGGAGGCAAGAGACCCAGTACTTC. It is translated as CASSLGGRRQETQYF.

The rearrangement joins TRBV7-9 to TRBJ1-4; 10 bases are shared with TRBD1. Germline V gene sequence: CDR1 SEHNR, CDR2 FQNEAQ (reference sequence). This CDR3 is built from 15 residues. V dropped 4 bases and J dropped 3; count of bases not matched to a gene: 2. CDR3 residues: CASSSGQGANEKLFF. The CDR3 DNA is TGTGCCAGCAGCTCCGGACAGGGGGCTAATGAAAAACTGTTTTTT.

The sample holds many counts of this clonotype. V is TRBV7-9 and J is TRBJ1-5; 8 positions match TRBD1. Unmatched junction bases numbered 7, after V lost 6 bases and J lost 6 bases. The CDR3 covers 14 residues. In germline, CDR1 is SEHNR, CDR2 FQNEAQ (reference sequence). CDR3 residues: CASSRDRLGQPQHF. The CDR3 nucleotides read TGTGCCAGCAGTCGGGACAGGCTTGGTCAGCCCCAGCATTTT.

Comments on this clonotype: This could be a read error, since a much larger clone is one nucleotide away. The CDR3 does not end in the conserved phenylalanine or tryptophan, so this is likely a read error. CDR3 in DNA: TGTGCCAGCAGCTCAAGCGGGAGGAGGCACAATGAGCAGTTCTTA. This sequence encodes CASSSSGRRHNEQFL. The V call is TRBV12-3 or TRBV12-4, the J call TRBJ2-1, with 9 positions matching TRBD2. V was clipped by 6 bases and J by 5 bases; unmatched bases: 8. This CDR3 has 15 amino acids.

In this sample, this clonotype turned up many times. This chain joins TRBV7-8 and TRBJ2-1, with D possibly matching TRBD2 (5 bases). From germline, CDR1 is SGHVS and CDR2 FQNEAQ. There are 13 residues in the CDR3. Trimming removed 0 bases from V and 12 bases from J, with 12 bases in between. CDR3 region: CASSLADRDWQFF. The CDR3 DNA is TGTGCCAGCAGCTTAGCGGATCGGGATTGGCAGTTCTTC. The whole variable domain, remainder taken from reference TRBV7-8 and TRBJ2-1, is GAGVSQSPRYKVAKRGQDVALRCDPISGHVSLFWYQQALGQGPEFLTYFQNEAQLDKSGLPSDRFFAERPEGSVSTLKIQRTQQEDSAVYLCASSLADRDWQFFGPGTRLTVL.

This clonotype was observed a handful of times. The chain combines TRBV6-1 with TRBJ2-2, with D possibly matching TRBD1 (5 bases). Trimming removed 3 bases from V and 3 bases from J, with 14 bases in between. In germline, CDR1 is MNHNS, CDR2 SASEGT. This CDR3 has 16 amino acids. The CDR3 coding sequence is TGTGCCAGCAGTGACGCCTTAGGACAATACACCGGGGAGCTGTTTTTT. Protein: CASSDALGQYTGELFF.

There are a few counts of this clonotype. The chain employs TRBV4-2 and TRBJ2-3; D is unresolved. V shed 6 bases and J shed 1 base, with 14 bases lying between them. Germline V CDR1 and CDR2: LGHNA, YNFKEQ. CDR3 length: 15 amino acids. CDR3 protein: CASSLSRLRTDTQYF. The CDR3 coding sequence is TGTGCCAGCAGTCTTTCCCGATTGCGCACAGATACGCAGTATTTT.

Only a few counts were recorded for this clonotype. This sequence joins TRBV27 and TRBJ2-7; D call uncertain. The CDR3 has 13 residues. V gave up 5 bases and J gave up 2 bases, with 10 bases separating them. Looked up from germline, CDR1 is MNHEY and CDR2 is SMNVEV (reference sequence). In DNA, the CDR3 is TGTGCCAGCAGTAATCCGATAACCTACGAGCAGTACTTC. Protein sequence: CASSNPITYEQYF.

This chain uses TRBV20-1 with TRBJ2-5; 10 nucleotides line up with TRBD2. The CDR3 is 18 residues long. V gave up 0 bases and J gave up 2 bases; unmatched junction bases: 12. Germline loops: CDR1 DFQATT, CDR2 SNEGSKA (reference sequence). CDR3 loop: CSARDGGLAGVTQETQYF. DNA of the CDR3: TGCAGTGCTAGAGACGGAGGGCTAGCGGGAGTAACTCAAGAGACCCAGTACTTC.

This clonotype has just a few counts. The rearrangement uses TRBV27 and TRBJ2-7; 8 bases line up with TRBD2. The J segment lost 12 bases and the V segment lost 5 bases, leaving 12 bases of the junction unmatched. The germline V gene has CDR1 MNHEY and CDR2 SMNVEV (reference sequence). The CDR3 sequence is 13 residues long. This chain's CDR3 is CASSTSGAGGPYF. CDR3 DNA: TGTGCCAGCAGTACCTCTGGGGCGGGAGGACCGTACTTC.